The 21 T cell receptor beta chains presented below share a single source sample, sequenced in a study of PD-1 blockade in classical Hodgkin lymphoma. All patients relapsed after autologous stem cell transplantation, and brentuximab vedotin exposure varied. The protocol was immunoSEQ multiplex PCR, while the TCRdb copy is restricted to in-frame clones and leaves out a portion. There are about 43,000 clones in the sample; 73% occur only once, and 9.5% to 12% lies in the top ten. The sequencing used peripheral blood mononuclear cells (PBMCs), collected at baseline. The receptors originated from a human donor with classical Hodgkin lymphoma.

This chain uses TRBV30 with TRBJ1-5, with D maybe TRBD1 (5 bases). CDR3 size: 15 residues. Germline V gives CDR1 GTSNPN, CDR2 SVGIG (reference sequence). V lost 2 bases, J lost 6 bases, and 17 bases lay in between. The CDR3 loop reads CAWSPSSGLGQPQHF. CDR3 nucleotides: TGTGCCTGGAGTCCTAGTTCAGGGTTGGGTCAGCCCCAGCATTTT.

This clone has a single count. The CDR3 bases are TGCAGCGTCATATGGCTCTCTGGAAACACCATATATTTT. This translates into CSVIWLSGNTIYF. The gene calls are TRBV29-1 and TRBJ1-3; D call uncertain. The germline V gene has CDR1 SQVTM and CDR2 ANQGSEA. CDR3 length: 13 residues. V lost 6 bases and J lost 0, with 9 bases in between.

The chain joins TRBV9 to TRBJ1-4; 9 bases are shared with TRBD1. V lost 4 bases and J lost 8; bases outside the gene matches: 6. CDR1 and CDR2 from the germline V gene are SGDLS and YYNGEE. This CDR3 spans 14 amino acids. The CDR3 DNA follows: TGTGCCAGCAGCACCGGGACAGGGAGCGAAAAACTGTTTTTT. Amino acids: CASSTGTGSEKLFF.

In regard to this clone: The same CDR3 also results from other DNA sequences found in this sample. The chain uses TRBV6-1 and TRBJ1-4; no reliable D call. Germline V lookup: CDR1 MNHNS, CDR2 SASEGT. Trimming removed 5 bases at V and 3 bases at J, with 13 bases between. There are 15 residues in the CDR3. The CDR3 nucleotides read TGTGCCAGCAGTTCCCTACAAGGTCCTAATGAAAAACTGTTTTTT. Its protein product is CASSSLQGPNEKLFF.

This chain connects TRBV29-1 to TRBJ2-2; no definite D call. The germline V gene has CDR1 SQVTM and CDR2 ANQGSEA. The CDR3 loop spans 14 amino acids. Between the trimmed V and J ends, which lost 1 base and 5 bases, there was a span of 11 bases. The CDR3 sequence is CSVEGEFGTGELFF. In nucleotides, the CDR3 is TGCAGCGTTGAAGGGGAATTCGGGACCGGGGAGCTGTTTTTT.

There are a few counts of this clone. In nucleotides, the CDR3 is TGTGCCAGCAGTCCTAGCGGGGGACAGCAGTTCTTC. This translates into CASSPSGGQQFF. The rearrangement links TRBV2 to TRBJ2-1; TRBD2 matches 10 bases. The CDR3 covers 12 residues. V was clipped by 5 bases and J by 11 bases; unmatched bases: 3. The germline gives CDR1 SNHLY, CDR2 FYNNEI.

The rearrangement joins TRBV25-1 to TRBJ1-1; maybe TRBD1 (6 bases). The CDR3 length is 13 residues. Germline CDR1 reads MGHDK; CDR2 reads SYGVNS. Trimming removed 5 bases at V and 0 bases at J, with 7 bases between. The CDR3 nucleotides read TGTGCCAGCAGTAGGACAGTGAACACTGAAGCTTTCTTT. Its protein is CASSRTVNTEAFF. Filled out from reference TRBV25-1 and TRBJ1-1, the complete variable domain reads EADIYQTPRYLVIGTGKKITLECSQTMGHDKMYWYQQDPGMELHLIHYSYGVNSTEKGDLSSESTVSRIRTEHFPLTLESARPSHTSQYLCASSRTVNTEAFFGQGTRLTVV.

The chain employs TRBV6-1 and TRBJ2-7; TRBD1 is a possible D gene (6 bases). Germline-derived CDR1 and CDR2 are MNHNS and SASEGT. There are 14 residues in the CDR3. V was pared by 3 bases and J by 4 bases, with 13 bases between. CDR3 amino acids: CASSEAGEWYEQYF. The CDR3 coding sequence is TGTGCCAGCAGTGAGGCAGGGGAGTGGTACGAGCAGTACTTC.

V gene TRBV5-6 combines with J gene TRBJ2-1; 11 bases fit TRBD1. The germline gives CDR1 SGHDT, CDR2 YYEEEE. The V and J ends lost 4 bases and 2 bases, in that order; junction bases with no gene match: 2. The length of the CDR3 is 15 residues. CDR3 sequence: CASSPGQGAYNEQFF. The CDR3 DNA is TGTGCCAGCAGCCCGGGACAGGGGGCCTACAATGAGCAGTTCTTC.

This chain links TRBV2 with TRBJ1-1; TRBD1 aligns across 7 bases. This CDR3 comprises 11 residues. With 8 bases clipped from V and 7 bases from J, the junction kept 4 bases outside the gene matches. The V gene's germline CDR1 is SNHLY and CDR2 FYNNEI. CDR3 residues: CASDREVEAFF. CDR3 DNA sequence: TGTGCCAGCGACAGGGAGGTTGAAGCTTTCTTT.

The chain has TRBV2 and TRBJ2-7; unclear D gene. Per the germline V gene, CDR1 is SNHLY and CDR2 is FYNNEI. V was clipped by 3 bases and J by 3 bases, with 15 bases between them. This CDR3 contains 15 residues. CDR3 residues: CASSDFLLLNYEQYF. CDR3 nucleotide sequence: TGTGCCAGCAGTGATTTCCTTCTTCTTAACTACGAGCAGTACTTC.

V is TRBV10-3 and J is TRBJ1-5, with 8 bases aligning to TRBD1. The V and J ends lost 10 bases and 7 bases, in that order; junction bases with no gene match: 6. The CDR3 is 12 amino acids. Germline values: CDR1 ENHRY, CDR2 SYGVKD. CDR3 bases: TGTGCCACCGGACAGGGAGAACAGCCCCAGCATTTT. This codes for CATGQGEQPQHF.

This sequence joins TRBV29-1 and TRBJ2-1, with 12 bases lining up with TRBD2. The V gene end was trimmed by 7 bases and the J gene end by 3 bases; junction bases not matched to a gene: 1. Germline-derived CDR1 and CDR2 are SQVTM and ANQGSEA. CDR3 length: 13 residues. CDR3: CSGTSGVYNEQFF. The CDR3 DNA sequence: TGCAGCGGGACTAGCGGGGTCTACAATGAGCAGTTCTTC.

The chain employs TRBV11-2 and TRBJ1-1; D not resolved. There are 13 residues in the CDR3. CDR1 and CDR2 (germline): SGHAT, FQNNGV. V lost 0 bases and J 8 bases, leaving 10 bases between the germline ends. As DNA, the CDR3 is TGTGCCAGCAGCTTAGAGGCCTTCAGGGAAGCTTTCTTT. Translation: CASSLEAFREAFF.

This chain connects TRBV18 to TRBJ2-6, with D unresolved. The CDR3 is 18 amino acids. V was pared by 0 bases and J by 2 bases, with 14 bases between. The germline V gene has CDR1 KGHSH and CDR2 LQKENI. Written as DNA, the CDR3 is TGTGCCAGCTCACCACCCATCCTTGTTAGGGCTGGGGCCAACGTCCTGACTTTC. Translating it yields CASSPPILVRAGANVLTF. The full variable domain, with the rest looked up from reference TRBV18 and TRBJ2-6, is NAGVMQNPRHLVRRRGQEARLRCSPMKGHSHVYWYRQLPEEGLKFMVYLQKENIIDESGMPKERFSAEFPKEGPSILRIQQVVRGDSAAYFCASSPPILVRAGANVLTFGAGSRLTVL.

The chain is built from TRBV29-1 and TRBJ2-5; the match to TRBD1 covers 8 bases. V lost 6 bases, J lost 0 bases, and 15 bases stayed unmatched. CDR3 length: 17 amino acids. Germline loops: CDR1 SQVTM, CDR2 ANQGSEA. The CDR3 reads CSVPITYRGKYQETQYF. In DNA, the CDR3 is TGCAGCGTCCCTATAACTTACAGGGGGAAGTACCAAGAGACCCAGTACTTC.

The CDR3 region is CASSEGGELFF. The CDR3 DNA reads TGCGCCAGCAGTGAGGGAGGGGAGCTGTTTTTT. V and J are TRBV10-1 and TRBJ2-2; no clear D. Deletions cut 2 bases from V and 8 bases from J, with 3 bases between. Germline CDR1 WNHNN, CDR2 SYGVQD (reference sequence). This CDR3 has 11 amino acids.

The V gene is TRBV19, the J gene TRBJ2-3, with D maybe TRBD1 (5 bases). There are 18 residues in the CDR3. V shed 4 bases and J shed 1 base, with 21 bases lying between them. Germline loops: CDR1 LNHDA, CDR2 SQIVND (reference sequence). The CDR3 DNA follows: TGTGCCAGTAGTAAAGGGGCTATATTACCCTCCGGCACAGATACGCAGTATTTT. This codes for CASSKGAILPSGTDTQYF.

V gene TRBV5-4 combines with J gene TRBJ1-2; D not resolved. The ends were cut back, 5 bases at V and 2 bases at J, with 16 bases in the middle. Germline loops: CDR1 SGHNT, CDR2 YYREEE (reference sequence). There are 15 residues in the CDR3. CDR3 region: CASSHQGRGNYGYTF. The CDR3 DNA reads TGTGCCAGCAGTCACCAAGGGCGGGGAAACTATGGCTACACCTTC.

With respect to this clone: One end of the junction is discordant with germline, which a read error may explain. The rearrangement uses TRBV7-7 and TRBJ2-5; TRBD2 might be the D (6 bases). Germline-derived CDR1 and CDR2 are SSHAT and FNYEAQ (reference sequence). The CDR3 runs 14 residues. CDR3 sequence reads: CASSSGEYQETQYF. The CDR3 DNA reads as TGTGCTAGCAGCTCGGGGGAGTACCAAGAGACCCAGTACTTC.

This sequence joins TRBV19 and TRBJ2-1; a possible D gene is TRBD1 (6 bases). Germline-derived CDR1 and CDR2 are LNHDA and SQIVND (reference sequence). Trimming cost V 6 bases and J 2 bases, with 14 bases left between them. The CDR3 spans 15 residues. The chain's CDR3 is CASSTGTNPYNEQFF. The CDR3 coding sequence is TGTGCCAGTAGCACAGGGACAAACCCCTACAATGAGCAGTTCTTC. Variable domain in full (rest from reference TRBV19 and TRBJ2-1): DGGITQSPKYLFRKEGQNVTLSCEQNLNHDAMYWYRQDPGQGLRLIYYSQIVNDFQKGDIAEGYSVSREKKESFPLTVTSAQKNPTAFYLCASSTGTNPYNEQFFGPGTRLTVL.